What follows describes a single T cell receptor beta chain. The sample is drawn from a study of OX40 agonist ivuxolimab in advanced cancers. Overall study context: Of the participants, 40% had some prior anti-PD-1, anti-PD-L1 or anti-CTLA-4 therapy, which was allowed.

Assay used: immunoSEQ multiplex PCR; TCRdb lists only in-frame clones, some missing. Here the sample spans tens of thousands of clones, more than 70% being singletons. The J segment lost 5 bases and the V segment lost 5 bases, leaving 1 base of the junction unmatched. CDR3 length: 14 amino acids. Per germline, CDR1 SGHRS and CDR2 YFSETQ. The origin of this receptor is an adult with an advanced solid tumor such as melanoma, head and neck, liver or kidney cancer. The chain uses TRBV5-1 and TRBJ2-2, with TRBD2 matching over 12 bases. This material consisted of CD4+ or CD8+ T cells sorted from blood, taken in a trial of the OX40 agonist ivuxolimab. The DNA of the CDR3 is TGCGCCAGCAGAGGGACTAGCGGGACCGGGGAGCTGTTTTTT. Protein product: CASRGTSGTGELFF.